Listed here are 22 T cell receptor beta chains from one sample, sequenced in a study of blood T cell repertoires in COVID-19. Profiling relied on immunoSEQ multiplex PCR, and the TCRdb table lists in-frame clones only, not all of them. Of roughly 120,000 clones listed, 60% to 85% are singletons. The specimen sequenced was peripheral blood. The receptors were sampled from a human donor with acute or convalescent COVID-19. The donor label of this sample is uncertain.

The V and J genes are TRBV12-3 or TRBV12-4 and TRBJ1-1, with D possibly being TRBD1 (6 bases). The V gene lost 8 bases and the J gene lost 2 bases, with 12 bases spanning the gap. The CDR3 sequence is 13 residues long. As DNA, the CDR3 is TGTGCCAGCGCAGTAGGGGGTAACACTGAAGCTTTCTTT. Its translation: CASAVGGNTEAFF.

The chain combines TRBV2 with TRBJ1-2; no clear D. The germline V and J ends were trimmed by 9 bases and 2 bases, with 10 bases remaining between them. CDR3 length equals 12 residues. The germline V gene encodes CDR1 SNHLY and CDR2 FYNNEI. The DNA of the CDR3 is TGTGCCAGTCTGACAAGAAACTATGGCTACACCTTC. Its translation is CASLTRNYGYTF.

This clone turned up a few times. DNA of the CDR3: TGTGCCAGCAGACACCTGGTTTATGGCTACACCTTC. It specifies CASRHLVYGYTF. The V and J genes are TRBV28 and TRBJ1-2, with no clear D. Trimming took 6 bases from V and 5 from J, leaving 10 bases between them. Looked up from germline, CDR1 is MDHEN and CDR2 is SYDVKM. This CDR3 has 12 residues.

The genes are TRBV5-4 and TRBJ2-1; 7 bases fit TRBD2. In germline, CDR1 is SGHNT, CDR2 YYREEE (reference sequence). The junction had 5 bases not matched to a gene; V was cut back by 1 base and J by 4 bases. This CDR3 is built from 15 residues. The CDR3 reads CASSLNGGTYNEQFF. CDR3 sequence (DNA): TGTGCCAGCAGCTTGAACGGGGGGACTTACAATGAGCAGTTCTTC.

The V call is TRBV6-4, the J call TRBJ2-3, with a weak D call TRBD1 (6 bases). V was clipped by 4 bases and J by 2 bases, with 10 bases between them. Per germline, CDR1 MRHNA and CDR2 SNTAGT. There are 14 residues in the CDR3. The CDR3 DNA follows: TGTGCCAGCAGTGCGGACAGTGCCACAGATACGCAGTATTTT. Its translation is CASSADSATDTQYF.

The chain has TRBV18 and TRBJ1-4, with D unclear. Germline CDR1 and CDR2: KGHSH and LQKENI. The CDR3 runs to 14 residues. Trimming shortened V by 9 bases and J by 0 bases, and 11 bases separated the two germline ends. CDR3 nucleotides: TGTGCCAGTTCAGAGGGCGCAACTAATGAAAAACTGTTTTTT. Encoded protein: CASSEGATNEKLFF.

The chain links TRBV6-5 to TRBJ1-4; D not certain. V lost 5 bases, J lost 13 bases, and 14 bases lay in between. Germline V gene sequence: CDR1 MNHEY, CDR2 SVGAGI. The CDR3 loop spans 12 amino acids. The CDR3 loop reads CASSTRKGGLFF. CDR3 in DNA: TGTGCCAGCAGTACCCGTAAGGGAGGACTGTTTTTT.

V is TRBV5-1 and J is TRBJ2-7; TRBD2 might be the D (5 bases). CDR1 SGHRS and CDR2 YFSETQ come from the germline V gene. The length of the CDR3 is 16 residues. Trimming stripped 0 bases from V and 0 bases from J, with 13 bases between. In DNA form, the CDR3 reads TGCGCCAGCAGCTTGGCGCGGCAGCGGAGCTCCTACGAGCAGTACTTC. This gives the protein CASSLARQRSSYEQYF.

The chain couples TRBV5-1 to TRBJ1-6; 12 bases match TRBD1. J gave up 8 bases and V 0 bases, and 6 bases lay outside the gene matches. The CDR3 loop spans 17 amino acids. Germline-derived CDR1 and CDR2 are SGHRS and YFSETQ. Here the CDR3 DNA reads TGCGCCAGCAGCTTGGCCATCGGGGACAGGGGGCATTCACCCCTCCACTTT. It yields the protein CASSLAIGDRGHSPLHF.

This chain uses TRBV5-1 with TRBJ2-2, with 9 positions matching TRBD2. Per germline, CDR1 SGHRS and CDR2 YFSETQ. The CDR3 is 15 residues long. V shed 8 bases and J 4 bases; nucleotides not matched to a gene: 9. The chain's CDR3 is CASTPGLAITGELFF. CDR3 bases: TGCGCCAGTACACCGGGACTAGCTATCACCGGGGAGCTGTTTTTT.

The chain is built from TRBV7-2 and TRBJ2-7, with 7 positions matching TRBD2. J lost 2 bases, V lost 8 bases, and 6 bases had no gene match. The germline gives CDR1 SGHTA, CDR2 FQGNSA. The CDR3 has 13 residues. The CDR3 here is CASSSGRAYEQYF. The CDR3, as DNA: TGTGCCAGCTCTAGCGGAAGAGCCTACGAGCAGTACTTC. Full variable domain (outside the CDR3, taken from reference TRBV7-2 and TRBJ2-7): GAGVSQSPSNKVTEKGKDVELRCDPISGHTALYWYRQSLGQGLEFLIYFQGNSAPDKSGLPSDRFSAERTGGSVSTLTIQRTQQEDSAVYLCASSSGRAYEQYFGPGTRLTVT.

V and J are TRBV7-9 and TRBJ2-3; D is perhaps TRBD2 (6 bases). The CDR3 length is 17 residues. From germline, CDR1 is SEHNR and CDR2 FQNEAQ (reference sequence). Trimming took 5 bases from V and 0 from J, leaving 18 bases between them. The CDR3 region has the DNA TGTGCCAGCAGCAGACTCCTAGCGACAGCTAGCACAGATACGCAGTATTTT. It translates to CASSRLLATASTDTQYF.

This clone was found a few times. The sample holds other DNA sequences that translate to the same CDR3. The rearrangement joins TRBV5-1 to TRBJ1-2, with D perhaps matching TRBD1 (5 bases). Trimming pared 4 bases from V and 4 bases from J, leaving 14 bases between. The CDR3 totals 14 residues. In germline, CDR1 is SGHRS, CDR2 YFSETQ. The CDR3, as DNA: TGCGCCAGCAGCCCCCAGGGCGGCTCCTATGGCTACACCTTC. This codes for CASSPQGGSYGYTF. Complete variable domain (other parts from reference TRBV5-1 and TRBJ1-2): KAGVTQTPRYLIKTRGQQVTLSCSPISGHRSVSWYQQTPGQGLQFLFEYFSETQRNKGNFPGRFSGRQFSNSRSEMNVSTLELGDSALYLCASSPQGGSYGYTFGSGTRLTVV.

The V call is TRBV24-1, the J call TRBJ2-4, with D possibly TRBD2 on 6 matching bases. Trimming pared 1 base from V and 0 bases from J, leaving 15 bases between. The germline CDR1 and CDR2 sequences are KGHDR and SFDVKD. The CDR3 contains 18 residues. This CDR3 reads CATSDFFRPGGAKNIQYF. The CDR3 nucleotides read TGTGCCACCAGTGATTTTTTCCGGCCCGGGGGAGCCAAAAACATTCAGTACTTC.

CDR3 DNA sequence: TGCGCCAGCAGTACTGATGAAAAACTGTTTTTT. This translates into CASSTDEKLFF. V gene TRBV4-1 combines with J gene TRBJ1-4; D uncertain. Between the trimmed V and J ends, which lost 6 bases and 6 bases, there was a span of 5 bases. There are 11 residues in the CDR3. Germline CDR1 reads MGHRA; CDR2 reads YSYEKL.

This clone has only one observation. The rearrangement joins TRBV5-6 to TRBJ2-7; D may be TRBD2 (6 bases). Germline CDR1 is SGHDT and CDR2 is YYEEEE. V lost 4 bases to trimming and J lost 1 base, with 6 bases between them. The CDR3 is made up of 12 amino acids. CDR3 sequence: CASSRGSYEQYF. The DNA for the CDR3 is TGTGCCAGCAGCCGGGGGTCCTACGAGCAGTACTTC.

The chain recombines TRBV19 with TRBJ1-5; D remains unclear. The CDR3 covers 13 residues. Trimming removed 10 bases at V and 3 bases at J, with 13 bases between. CDR1 is LNHDA, CDR2 SQIVND, per germline (reference sequence). The CDR3 reads CATGRDLNQPQHF. CDR3 bases: TGTGCCACGGGCCGGGATCTCAATCAGCCCCAGCATTTT.

The chain is built from TRBV5-1 and TRBJ2-1; TRBD2 matches 12 bases. Germline V lookup: CDR1 SGHRS, CDR2 YFSETQ. J was trimmed by 6 bases and V by 5 bases; bases with no gene match: 9. This CDR3 region has 16 residues. The CDR3 DNA follows: TGCGCCAGCAGGGACTCTAGCGGGGGGGCGGTCAATGAGCAGTTCTTC. Translating gives CASRDSSGGAVNEQFF. Full variable domain (rest looked up from reference TRBV5-1 and TRBJ2-1): KAGVTQTPRYLIKTRGQQVTLSCSPISGHRSVSWYQQTPGQGLQFLFEYFSETQRNKGNFPGRFSGRQFSNSRSEMNVSTLELGDSALYLCASRDSSGGAVNEQFFGPGTRLTVL.

This clone was counted a few times. The genes are TRBV6-5 and TRBJ1-6, with D unclear. V gave up 5 bases and J gave up 8 bases, with 10 bases separating them. The CDR3 consists of 13 residues. Germline values: CDR1 MNHEY, CDR2 SVGAGI. CDR3 in DNA: TGTGCCAGCAGTCACCGGGAGGATTCACCCCTCCACTTT. This gives the protein CASSHREDSPLHF.

The gene calls are TRBV5-8 and TRBJ2-3; D is possibly TRBD2 (5 bases). CDR3 size: 15 residues. Trimming took 4 bases from V and 2 from J, leaving 14 bases between them. Germline assignment: CDR1 SGHTS and CDR2 YDEGEE. CDR3 coding DNA: TGTGCCAGCAGCCCGGAGCGGCCCCCCACAGATACGCAGTATTTT. Amino acid sequence: CASSPERPPTDTQYF.

V gene TRBV4-1 combines with J gene TRBJ1-2, with 9 bases that match TRBD1. The V gene end was trimmed by 0 bases and the J gene end by 5 bases; junction bases not matched to a gene: 4. CDR3 length: 15 amino acids. Germline V gives CDR1 MGHRA, CDR2 YSYEKL. The CDR3, as DNA: TGCGCCAGCAGCCAAGACCCCGGGACAGGGTATGGCTACACCTTC. This codes for CASSQDPGTGYGYTF.

The table lists this clone with a count of one. The J gene is TRBJ1-1, the V gene TRBV27; 10 bases agree with TRBD1. Losses at the gene ends were 5 bases for V and 5 bases for J; bases not matched to a gene: 2. The CDR3 sequence is 13 residues long. Germline V gene data show CDR1 as MNHEY and CDR2 as SMNVEV (reference sequence). Written as DNA, the CDR3 is TGTGCCAGCAGTGGGACAGGGGAAACTGAAGCTTTCTTT. Its translation is CASSGTGETEAFF.